Below are 7 T cell receptor beta chains sequenced from a single sample in a study of chemoradiotherapy in HPV16-positive cancers. Method: immunoSEQ multiplex PCR; TCRdb's copy keeps in-frame clones and lacks some. Among 8,500 to 10,000 clones listed, around 80% were seen once. This specimen was taken from a patient who underwent chemoradiotherapy. The receptors come from a human donor with HPV-associated anogenital cancer.

This chain joins TRBV7-9 and TRBJ2-1; TRBD1 agrees at 8 bases. CDR3 size: 15 residues. Trimming cost V 5 bases and J 2 bases; bases outside gene matches: 5. Germline CDR1 and CDR2: SEHNR and FQNEAQ (reference sequence). The CDR3 nucleotides read TGTGCCAGCAGCCCACAGGGGGTAGCCTACAATGAGCAGTTCTTC. Its protein is CASSPQGVAYNEQFF.

The V call is TRBV10-1, the J call TRBJ2-3; TRBD2 aligns across 10 bases. CDR1 WNHNN and CDR2 SYGVQD come from the germline V gene (reference sequence). The CDR3 is 16 amino acids. The J segment lost 2 bases and the V segment lost 2 bases, leaving 4 bases of the junction unmatched. Here the CDR3 DNA reads TGCGCCAGCAGTGAGGTTAGCGGGGGGAACACAGATACGCAGTATTTT. Its protein is CASSEVSGGNTDTQYF.

V is TRBV15 and J is TRBJ1-4; 7 nucleotides agree with TRBD1. This CDR3 is 16 amino acids long. Germline assignment: CDR1 LNHNV and CDR2 YYDKDF (reference sequence). Trimming took 0 bases from V and 7 from J; bases not matched to a gene: 8. CDR3 DNA sequence: TGTGCCACCAGCAGAGATGGGTACAGGGGCGGTGAAAAACTGTTTTTT. Translated: CATSRDGYRGGEKLFF. The whole variable domain, remainder taken from reference TRBV15 and TRBJ1-4, is DAMVIQNPRYQVTQFGKPVTLSCSQTLNHNVMYWYQQKSSQAPKLLFHYYDKDFNNEADTPDNFQSRRPNTSFCFLDIRSPGLGDTAMYLCATSRDGYRGGEKLFFGSGTQLSVL.

This chain links TRBV7-9 with TRBJ1-2; D unresolved. Germline lookup yields CDR1 SEHNR and CDR2 FQNEAQ (reference sequence). Between the trimmed V and J ends, which lost 5 bases and 8 bases, there was a span of 12 bases. CDR3 size: 12 residues. CDR3 coding DNA: TGTGCCAGCAGCCTCCGGACGGAAGGCTACACCTTC. Translating gives CASSLRTEGYTF.

In nucleotides, the CDR3 is TGTGCCAGCAGCTTCGGGCGACAGTTCGATACGCAGTATTTT. Protein sequence: CASSFGRQFDTQYF. The gene calls are TRBV11-1 and TRBJ2-3, with a weak D call TRBD1 (5 bases). Germline assignment: CDR1 SGHAT and CDR2 FQDESV (reference sequence). V was clipped by 3 bases and J by 6 bases, with 13 bases between them. This CDR3 has 14 residues.

This clone was seen only once. The chain uses TRBV5-8 and TRBJ2-5; 8 nucleotides match TRBD2. Germline lookup yields CDR1 SGHTS and CDR2 YDEGEE. This CDR3 region has 16 residues. J lost 2 bases, V lost 0 bases, and 6 bases had no gene match. This CDR3 is CASSLGRGGSQETQYF. CDR3 bases: TGTGCCAGCAGCTTGGGGCGCGGGGGGTCACAAGAGACCCAGTACTTC.

The CDR3 region has the DNA TGCGCCAGCAGCTTGGCCTGGGGGGCCCCGAGGGATTCAGAGACCCAGTACTTC. Translating gives CASSLAWGAPRDSETQYF. The chain carries TRBV5-1 and TRBJ2-5; either TRBD1 or TRBD2 may supply D (6 bases each). The germline V gene has CDR1 SGHRS and CDR2 YFSETQ. There are 18 residues in the CDR3. The V gene lost 0 bases and the J gene lost 4 bases, with 22 bases spanning the gap.